The clone carrying this T cell receptor (beta chain) was seen many times. For the second PCR, which ran for roughly 6 to 12 cycles, a sample-barcoded 5' primer and a J-beta primer mix were used. A 12-random-nucleotide template-switch adaptor tagged each cDNA molecule. Via MiXCR, TCRdb re-called the 5' RACE reads, giving one row per CDR3 protein. In the table there are around 1.5 million distinct CDR3 sequences, around 59% of which are singletons. The entry originates in a study of blood T cells in healthy people across ages. Trimming left V 4 bases short and J 3 bases short, with 10 bases between. The CDR3 extends over 13 amino acids. Germline V gene lookup returns CDR1 LGHDT and CDR2 YNNKEL (reference sequence).

The V and J genes are TRBV3-1 and TRBJ2-7; D not certain. Sequencing was carried out using blood. The TCR sequence derives from a man between 18 and 35 years old in good health. In DNA form, the CDR3 reads TGTGCCAGCAGCCCTATAGGCGTCTACGAGCAGTACTTC. Translating gives CASSPIGVYEQYF.